This TCR beta chain was recorded in a study of cytomegalovirus exposure and HLA in healthy donors. As for the study in general: In a later analysis, it was reported that the approximately 120 validation repertoires had been produced on the same platform as the 600 to 850 repertoires belonging to the first cohort.

Study observations and caveats: Reportedly, cytomegalovirus status was diagnosed with high sensitivity and specificity. According to a subsequent analysis, TCR clusters identified in the first cohort showed a tendency to co-occur across the roughly 120 validation repertoires.

As concerns this clone: The antigen remains unidentified.

TCRdb's table, derived via immunoSEQ multiplex PCR, lists solely in-frame clones and lacks some. The data hold more than 110,000 clones, with about 86% observed a single time. This CDR3 is built from 15 residues. Trimming shortened V by 3 bases and J by 0 bases, and 8 bases separated the two germline ends. Germline values: CDR1 LNHDA, CDR2 SQIVND (reference sequence). The receptor was isolated from a woman under 30 in good health and CMV-seropositive. V is TRBV19 and J is TRBJ1-4; the D is unclear. Specimen: PBMCs. The CDR3 loop is CASSIAGATNEKLFF. The CDR3 DNA reads TGTGCCAGTAGTATCGCCGGAGCAACTAATGAAAAACTGTTTTTT.